The sequence of this T cell receptor beta chain was determined in a study of blood T cell repertoires in COVID-19 (dated by TCRdb to 2020 to 2022). Broadly, across the study: Collaborator samples came from the United States, Italy and Spain and covered acute and convalescent phases of COVID-19. The dataset comprised deeply sampled blood TCRbeta repertoires from subjects exposed to, actively infected with, or recovered from COVID-19. The material from the prospective study consisted of cDNA or gDNA derived from T cells, B-cell-depleted T cells, or PBMCs. A freely available public database, intended as a resource for researchers studying the immune response to SARS-CoV-2, is where the repertoires were released. Where HLA class I and class II types were available, the types were taken from metadata supplied by the sample provider, not from assay-based typing. The samples were drawn from two sources: the first 160 participants of the ongoing ImmuneRACE study, and 950 to 1,500 subjects contributed by 6 global collaborators. Nearly every sample came with metadata listing a de-identified subject ID, COVID-19 status, age in years and sex.

The CDR3, cysteine through phenylalanine, is 12 amino acids long. The read is trimmed to its CDR3 DNA, 36 bases read in frame from base 1. The germline V gene supplies CDR1 WSHSY and CDR2 SAAADI. Trimming at the junction amounts to 8 bases on V and 8 bases on J, and the germline ends lie 13 bases apart. Whole blood was collected in K2EDTA tubes by collaborating institutions according to the institutions' own protocols. For TCRbeta analysis, collaborators shipped samples as frozen whole blood, isolated PBMCs, or DNA extracted from either of those sample types. TCRbeta CDR3 regions were amplified from genomic DNA by means of the immunoSEQ Assay, a bias-controlled multiplex PCR. Per the authors' processing: The number of nucleated cells in each sample was estimated by amplification of reference gene primers within the assay. To quantify the absolute abundance of each unique TCRbeta CDR3 rearrangement, sequence reads were collapsed and filtered. Productive Simpson clonality was computed per sample as the square root of Simpson's diversity index over productive rearrangements. As stored in TCRdb, this immuneACCESS dataset retains in-frame rearrangements with V and J assigned. A fraction of the clones does not appear; measured against another copy, unresolved V genes explain less than half of the discrepancy, and the remainder lacks a known reason. Clonal size and the V and J genes are those of that table, whereas D and trimming came from the DNA. Here the sample has tens of thousands of clones; about nine tenths occur a single time. Around 29% of the sample is held by the ten biggest clonotypes.

Paper-wide results and their limitations: How much clinical and demographic metadata was included differed by source and by participant, and the metadata was provided uncurated.

On this clone: Its antigen specificity is not known. No much larger clone is present one base from it, and per-base qualities are unavailable.

The chain joins TRBV10-2 to TRBJ1-5; the D gene is unclear. The sample was peripheral blood. This TCR derives from a woman of 80 years or more with active or convalescent COVID-19. The DNA reads as follows: TGCGCCAGCCGTTCAGGAATGGAGCCCCAGCATTTT. Its translation reads: CASRSGMEPQHF.